A single sample gave rise to the 17 T cell receptor beta chains below, sequenced in a study of blood T cell repertoires in COVID-19. Clones were read by immunoSEQ multiplex PCR, and TCRdb kept only the in-frame ones, dropping some. This table holds about 170,000 clones, about 87% found once. The sample consisted of peripheral blood. The receptors were sampled from a young man with active or convalescent COVID-19.

The V and J genes are TRBV2 and TRBJ1-5; D may be TRBD1 (6 bases). Trimming shortened V by 6 bases and J by 0 bases, and 12 bases separated the two germline ends. The CDR3 is 15 residues long. Germline CDR1 is SNHLY and CDR2 is FYNNEI. The CDR3 here is CASRDGTLSNQPQHF. The CDR3 DNA reads as TGTGCCAGCAGGGACGGGACACTTAGCAATCAGCCCCAGCATTTT.

The V call is TRBV5-1, the J call TRBJ2-7; D is perhaps TRBD1 (6 bases). The V gene's germline CDR1 is SGHRS and CDR2 YFSETQ. Trimming removed 0 bases at V and 3 bases at J, with 10 bases between. CDR3 length equals 14 residues. Written as DNA, the CDR3 is TGCGCCAGCAGCTTGGCGGACAGATACTACGAGCAGTACTTC. It encodes CASSLADRYYEQYF.

CDR3 nucleotides: TGTGCCAGCAGCTCCCGGACAGGGGGCAGGAAAAGCTCTGGGGCCAACGTCCTGACTTTC. Its protein is CASSSRTGGRKSSGANVLTF. The genes are TRBV13 and TRBJ2-6; 11 bases map to TRBD1. The V segment lost 4 bases and the J segment 0 bases; nucleotides outside the gene matches: 11. The CDR3 loop spans 20 amino acids. Germline V gene sequence: CDR1 PRHDT, CDR2 FYEKMQ (reference sequence).

This chain uses TRBV7-6 with TRBJ2-7; 10 bases fit TRBD2. The germline gives CDR1 SGHVS, CDR2 FNYEAQ. CDR3 length: 16 residues. V was clipped by 0 bases and J by 3 bases; unmatched bases: 5. CDR3 residues: CASSLAGTSVLYEQYF. DNA for the CDR3: TGTGCCAGCAGCTTAGCCGGGACTAGCGTTCTCTACGAGCAGTACTTC.

The chain has TRBV10-3 and TRBJ1-2; D is perhaps TRBD1 (5 bases). The CDR3 is made up of 15 amino acids. Trimming shortened V by 0 bases and J by 8 bases, and 16 bases separated the two germline ends. Germline V gene sequence: CDR1 ENHRY, CDR2 SYGVKD. The CDR3, as DNA: TGTGCCATCAGTGAGTCGGGCAGGGCAGGGAAAGGCTACACCTTC. This codes for CAISESGRAGKGYTF.

The chain carries TRBV9 and TRBJ1-1; tentative D call: TRBD1 (5 bases). This CDR3 is 15 amino acids long. V was pared by 0 bases and J by 2 bases, with 11 bases between. Germline CDR1 is SGDLS and CDR2 is YYNGEE. In DNA form, the CDR3 reads TGTGCCAGCAGCGTAGCAGGAGGGGCCAACACTGAAGCTTTCTTT. Translation gives CASSVAGGANTEAFF.

The chain couples TRBV15 to TRBJ2-1, with 13 bases identical to TRBD2. V was clipped by 4 bases and J by 1 base; unmatched bases: 7. CDR3 length: 18 residues. The germline CDR1 and CDR2 sequences are LNHNV and YYDKDF (reference sequence). The CDR3 DNA is TGTGCCACCAGCACGGGGACTAGCGGGAAAACATCCTACAATGAGCAGTTCTTC. Protein: CATSTGTSGKTSYNEQFF.

This clone occurred once. The chain has TRBV19 and TRBJ1-6; tentative D call: TRBD1 (6 bases). The CDR3 is 15 amino acids. V was cut by 6 bases and J by 10 bases, with 19 bases left in between. From germline, CDR1 is LNHDA and CDR2 SQIVND (reference sequence). CDR3 in DNA: TGTGCCAGTAGGGAAATACAGGGCGAAGGCTCACCCCTCCACTTT. This sequence encodes CASREIQGEGSPLHF.

The chain joins TRBV27 to TRBJ2-3; 15 bases align to TRBD2. The CDR3 is 17 amino acids. In germline, CDR1 is MNHEY, CDR2 SMNVEV (reference sequence). V gave up 8 bases and J gave up 1 base; unmatched junction bases: 7. The CDR3 protein is CASAGTSGRIGTDTQYF. CDR3 nucleotides: TGTGCCAGCGCCGGGACTAGCGGGAGGATTGGCACAGATACGCAGTATTTT.

This chain connects TRBV13 to TRBJ1-1; D is unresolved. Germline CDR1 reads PRHDT; CDR2 reads FYEKMQ (reference sequence). Trimming stripped 2 bases from V and 1 base from J, with 5 bases between. The CDR3 consists of 13 residues. The CDR3 nucleotides read TGTGCCAGCAGCTTAAACAAGAACACTGAAGCTTTCTTT. Translated, it gives CASSLNKNTEAFF. Looking up the rest from reference TRBV13 and TRBJ1-1 gives the full variable domain: AAGVIQSPRHLIKEKRETATLKCYPIPRHDTVYWYQQGPGQDPQFLISFYEKMQSDKGSIPDRFSAQQFSDYHSELNMSSLELGDSALYFCASSLNKNTEAFFGQGTRLTVV.

This clone was seen only a few times. This sequence joins TRBV15 and TRBJ1-5; D unclear. The CDR3 runs 14 residues. With 3 bases removed from V and 2 bases from J, the gap between germline ends came to 8 bases. Looked up from germline, CDR1 is LNHNV and CDR2 is YYDKDF (reference sequence). CDR3 residues: CATSSAVGNQPQHF. CDR3 bases: TGTGCCACCAGCAGTGCGGTAGGCAATCAGCCCCAGCATTTT.

This clone was picked up one time. V usage is TRBV27 and J usage is TRBJ2-1; D remains unclear. CDR1 is MNHEY, CDR2 SMNVEV, per germline (reference sequence). The CDR3 has 17 residues. Trimming stripped 0 bases from V and 0 bases from J, with 12 bases between. CDR3 sequence (DNA): TGTGCCAGCAGTTTATCGCCCAGAGGTAGCTCCTACAATGAGCAGTTCTTC. Protein product: CASSLSPRGSSYNEQFF.

The V and J genes are TRBV30 and TRBJ1-1; perhaps TRBD1 as D (5 bases). Trimming removed 4 bases from V and 3 bases from J, with 9 bases in between. This CDR3 has 12 residues. Germline lookup yields CDR1 GTSNPN and CDR2 SVGIG (reference sequence). The CDR3 bases are TGTGCCTGGACCCGGGGGGACACTGAAGCTTTCTTT. Protein sequence: CAWTRGDTEAFF.

The chain couples TRBV28 to TRBJ1-2; D is uncertain. Germline V CDR1 and CDR2: MDHEN, SYDVKM. The CDR3 extends over 14 amino acids. V was pared by 4 bases and J by 7 bases, with 16 bases between. The CDR3 sequence: CASSSELPIPGYTF. In DNA form, the CDR3 reads TGTGCCAGCAGTTCCGAGCTTCCGATCCCTGGCTACACCTTC.

The V gene is TRBV27, the J gene TRBJ1-5, with 10 nucleotides matching TRBD1. In germline, CDR1 is MNHEY, CDR2 SMNVEV (reference sequence). The CDR3 contains 18 residues. The ends lost 10 bases at V and 0 bases at J; junction bases unmatched: 15. This CDR3 is CATMRGGTGDYSNQPQHF. The CDR3 nucleotides are TGTGCCACCATGAGGGGGGGGACAGGGGATTATAGCAATCAGCCCCAGCATTTT.

CDR3 bases: TGTGCCAGCAGCTCCTGGACTAGCGGGAGTGGTGAGCAGTTCTTC. It encodes CASSSWTSGSGEQFF. The J gene is TRBJ2-1, the V gene TRBV11-3, with 13 bases fitting TRBD2. Germline CDR1 is SGHNT and CDR2 is YENEEA. The CDR3 consists of 15 residues. The V and J ends lost 4 bases and 9 bases, in that order; junction bases with no gene match: 6. Full variable domain (outside the CDR3, taken from reference TRBV11-3 and TRBJ2-1): EAGVVQSPRYKIIEKKQPVAFWCNPISGHNTLYWYLQNLGQGPELLIRYENEEAVDDSQLPKDRFSAERLKGVDSTLKIQPAELGDSAVYLCASSSWTSGSGEQFFGPGTRLTVL.

The chain uses TRBV27 and TRBJ1-5; D remains unclear. The CDR3 length is 13 residues. The germline CDR1 and CDR2 sequences are MNHEY and SMNVEV (reference sequence). Trimming took 1 base from V and 7 from J, leaving 8 bases between them. The CDR3 sequence is CASSLFQMQPQHF. The DNA of the CDR3 is TGTGCCAGCAGTTTATTTCAGATGCAGCCCCAGCATTTT.